A single T cell receptor (beta chain) is shown here with its context. Produced via immunoSEQ multiplex PCR; TCRdb's table is partial and in-frame only. The sample lists hundreds of thousands of clones, nearly 90% occurring once. The data are from a study of blood T cell repertoires in COVID-19. The sample taken for sequencing was peripheral blood. The receptor was derived from a woman between 18 and 29 years old who had recovered from COVID-19.

CDR3 coding DNA: TGTGCCAGCAGCGTCGTCGGGACTAGCGGTTTTATCACAGATACGCAGTATTTT. It yields the protein CASSVVGTSGFITDTQYF. This sequence joins TRBV9 and TRBJ2-3; 11 nucleotides align to TRBD2. With 2 bases clipped from V and 2 bases from J, the junction kept 10 bases outside the gene matches. The length of the CDR3 is 18 residues. The germline V gene encodes CDR1 SGDLS and CDR2 YYNGEE.